The rows below give T cell receptor beta chains drawn from one sample of a study of T cells in Graves' hyperthyroidism and ophthalmopathy. In TCRdb, the multiplex PCR reads were re-called with MiXCR into one record per CDR3 protein. The table records some 510,000 distinct CDR3 sequences, less than 25% of them present only once. The sample comprised blood. The source of these receptors is a man younger than 35 with Graves' hyperthyroidism. CDR3s include the opening cysteine and the closing phenylalanine or tryptophan. Fields, in order: V gene, clone size, D gene, J gene, CDR3 protein, CDR3 DNA. A D gene is named only where the DNA matches it firmly. Clone size appears in some rows only: once, few, many, or a class for an expanded clone.

>TRBV20-1|NA|TRBD2|TRBJ2-2
CSARSGRAPGELFF
TGCAGTGCGAGAAGCGGGAGGGCCCCCGGGGAGCTGTTTTTT
>TRBV29-1|NA|TRBD2|TRBJ2-7
CSVEEEGLANSEQYF
TGCAGCGTTGAAGAGGAGGGACTAGCGAACAGCGAGCAGTACTTC
>TRBV6-5|many|NA|TRBJ1-2
CASSYPGADRGYTF
TGTGCCAGCAGTTACCCCGGGGCGGACCGGGGCTACACCTTC
>TRBV2|NA|NA|TRBJ1-2
CASSEAADLYGYTF
TGTGCCAGCAGTGAAGCGGCAGATCTCTATGGCTACACCTTC
>TRBV4-2|NA|TRBD1|TRBJ2-5
CASSDPWDSQETQYF
TGTGCCAGCAGCGACCCCTGGGACAGTCAAGAGACCCAGTACTTC
>TRBV6-5|many|TRBD2|TRBJ2-5
CASSYILAGSQETQYF
TGTGCCAGCAGTTACATCCTAGCGGGGTCTCAAGAGACCCAGTACTTC
>TRBV27|few|TRBD1|TRBJ1-6
CASSKNYRGSSPLHF
TGTGCCAGCAGTAAAAACTACAGGGGGAGTTCACCCCTCCACTTT
>TRBV6-1|many|TRBD1|TRBJ2-7
CASSVGTGTSGEQYF
TGTGCCAGCAGTGTTGGGACAGGAACTTCGGGGGAGCAGTACTTC
>TRBV20-1|many|NA|TRBJ2-5
CSARHGQQETQYF
TGCAGTGCCCGTCACGGGCAGCAAGAGACCCAGTACTTC
>TRBV2|many|TRBD1|TRBJ2-3
CASSESGTGRDTQYF
TGTGCCAGCAGTGAGTCCGGGACAGGGAGAGATACGCAGTATTTT
>TRBV6-1|few|TRBD2|TRBJ2-3
CASSQSGGAPDTQYF
TGTGCCAGCAGTCAAAGCGGGGGGGCCCCAGATACGCAGTATTTT
>TRBV13|NA|NA|TRBJ2-5
CASSLRALETQYF
TGTGCCAGCAGCTTACGCGCCCTCGAGACCCAGTACTTC
>TRBV29-1|few|NA|TRBJ1-1
CSAGRRGGMSEAFF
TGCAGCGCTGGCCGTCGGGGGGGGATGTCTGAAGCTTTCTTT
>TRBV20-1|once|TRBD1|TRBJ1-2
CSASIWTGGVGYTF
TGCAGTGCTAGTATATGGACAGGGGGTGTAGGCTACACCTTC
>TRBV19|many|NA|TRBJ1-1
CASSAARNTEAFF
TGTGCCAGTAGTGCGGCAAGGAACACTGAAGCTTTCTTT
>TRBV6-5|many|TRBD1|TRBJ1-2
CASSSRTGFHYGYTF
TGTGCCAGCAGTTCCCGGACAGGGTTCCACTATGGCTACACCTTC
>TRBV18|NA|NA|TRBJ1-1
CASSPGPGINTEAFF
TGTGCCAGCTCACCAGGGCCGGGGATTAACACTGAAGCTTTCTTT
>TRBV11-2|many|NA|TRBJ2-5
CASSRGPGGETQYF
TGTGCCAGCAGCAGGGGGCCGGGGGGGGAGACCCAGTACTTC
>TRBV29-1|NA|NA|TRBJ2-7
CSVQHTSYEQYF
TGCAGCGTTCAGCACACTTCCTACGAGCAGTACTTC
>TRBV6-2/TRBV6-3|many|NA|TRBJ2-5
CASSYPAHETQYF
TGTGCCAGCAGTTACCCTGCTCACGAGACCCAGTACTTC
>TRBV12-3/TRBV12-4|many|NA|TRBJ2-5
CASGRGETQYF
TGTGCCAGCGGTAGGGGGGAGACCCAGTACTTC
>TRBV29-1|many|NA|TRBJ1-5
CSVAWGAGGDQPQHF
TGCAGCGTGGCATGGGGAGCCGGCGGGGATCAGCCCCAGCATTTT
>TRBV5-1|NA|NA|TRBJ2-7
CASSFRQGQAEQYF
TGCGCCAGCAGCTTTAGGCAGGGGCAGGCCGAGCAGTACTTC
>TRBV19|many|TRBD1|TRBJ1-5
CASSIGSRGFNQPQHF
TGTGCCAGTAGTATTGGGTCCAGGGGGTTCAATCAGCCCCAGCATTTT
>TRBV18|many|NA|TRBJ1-2
CASSPETNYGYTF
TGTGCCAGCTCACCGGAAACTAACTATGGCTACACCTTC
>TRBV2|many|NA|TRBJ2-5
CASVGGRPQETQYF
TGTGCCAGCGTGGGGGGTCGGCCCCAAGAGACCCAGTACTTC
>TRBV29-1|few|NA|TRBJ1-1
CSVYVGDTEAFF
TGCAGCGTTTATGTAGGGGACACTGAAGCTTTCTTT
>TRBV6-5|many|NA|TRBJ1-2
CASSYSGLAGNYGYTF
TGTGCCAGCAGTTACTCGGGGTTAGCGGGGAACTATGGCTACACCTTC
>TRBV20-1|NA|TRBD1|TRBJ2-2
CSARDLGQGGELFF
TGCAGTGCTAGAGATCTAGGACAGGGCGGGGAGCTGTTTTTT
>TRBV4-1|many|TRBD1|TRBJ2-7
CASSHGTESYEQYF
TGCGCCAGCAGCCATGGGACAGAAAGCTACGAGCAGTACTTC
>TRBV5-1|NA|NA|TRBJ2-7
CASSLEADGLYF
TGCGCCAGCAGCTTGGAAGCGGATGGGCTGTACTTC
>TRBV19|NA|NA|TRBJ1-2
CASSNGTPRYTF
TGTGCCAGTAGTAACGGGACTCCCCGCTACACCTTC
>TRBV4-1|many|NA|TRBJ1-1
CATSHGENTEAFF
TGCGCCACCTCACATGGTGAAAACACTGAAGCTTTCTTT
>TRBV7-9|NA|NA|TRBJ1-2
CASSPLQSSNYGYTF
TGTGCCAGCAGCCCTTTACAGTCTTCTAACTATGGCTACACCTTC
>TRBV28|many|TRBD1|TRBJ1-2
CASSPRDSLFYGYTF
TGTGCCAGCAGTCCTCGGGACAGCCTCTTCTATGGCTACACCTTC
>TRBV10-1|many|NA|TRBJ2-2
CASSENPFAGELFF
TGCGCCAGCAGTGAGAACCCGTTTGCCGGGGAGCTGTTTTTT
>TRBV6-1|NA|NA|TRBJ2-6
CASSPQDTISGANVLTF
TGTGCCAGCAGCCCCCAGGACACCATCTCTGGGGCCAACGTCCTGACTTTC
>TRBV6-5|NA|NA|TRBJ1-1
CASSLHPRNTEAFF
TGTGCCAGCAGTTTACATCCGAGGAACACTGAAGCTTTCTTT
>TRBV11-2|NA|NA|TRBJ2-2
CASSPSYGELFF
TGTGCCAGCAGCCCTAGTTACGGGGAGCTGTTTTTT
>TRBV10-3|many|NA|TRBJ1-2
CAISESGRNYGYTF
TGTGCCATCAGTGAGTCCGGACGGAACTATGGCTACACCTTC
>TRBV27|NA|TRBD2|TRBJ2-7
CASSESGVRSYEQYF
TGTGCCAGCAGCGAGAGCGGGGTAAGGTCCTACGAGCAGTACTTC
>TRBV19|NA|NA|TRBJ1-1
CASSRTGRTEACF
TGTGCCAGTAGTAGAACAGGGAGGACTGAAGCTTGCTTT
>TRBV28|many|NA|TRBJ1-2
CASTLGGGIYGYTF
TGTGCCAGCACCTTGGGTGGGGGGATCTATGGCTACACCTTC
>TRBV2|few|NA|TRBJ2-5
CASGGGPGKTQYF
TGTGCCAGCGGGGGGGGGCCCGGAAAGACCCAGTACTTC
>TRBV19|once|NA|TRBJ1-5
CASIADKLSNQPQHF
TGTGCCAGTATAGCGGACAAACTTAGCAATCAGCCCCAGCATTTT
>TRBV6-5|NA|TRBD1|TRBJ1-2
CASSYSGQAEGYTF
TGTGCCAGCAGTTACTCGGGACAGGCGGAAGGCTACACCTTC
>TRBV3-1|NA|NA|TRBJ1-2
CASSPLGLRYGYTF
TGTGCCAGCAGTCCATTAGGGTTGCGGTATGGCTACACCTTC
>TRBV29-1|few|TRBD1|TRBJ1-5
CSAGQGDRPQHF
TGCAGCGCCGGACAGGGTGATCGGCCCCAGCATTTT
>TRBV12-3/TRBV12-4|many|NA|TRBJ1-2
CASSFGRNYGYTF
TGTGCCAGCAGTTTCGGTCGGAACTATGGCTACACCTTC